This paragraph reports one T cell receptor beta chain. This entry comes from a study of blood T cell repertoires in COVID-19. Produced via immunoSEQ multiplex PCR; TCRdb's table is partial and in-frame only. The profile shows 45,000 or so clones, 83% of them singletons. This CDR3 is built from 15 residues. V shed 4 bases, J shed 9 bases, and the junction held 14 bases outside the gene matches. Germline loops: CDR1 GTSNPN, CDR2 SVGIG (reference sequence). Source material: peripheral blood. The sequence came from a man older than 75 in a cohort sampled during active COVID-19. The chain combines TRBV30 with TRBJ2-1, with TRBD2 identical over 8 bases. For the CDR3, the DNA is TGTGCCTGGAATCGAACCGGGACTAGGGTCGTTGAGCAGTTCTTC. This encodes CAWNRTGTRVVEQFF.